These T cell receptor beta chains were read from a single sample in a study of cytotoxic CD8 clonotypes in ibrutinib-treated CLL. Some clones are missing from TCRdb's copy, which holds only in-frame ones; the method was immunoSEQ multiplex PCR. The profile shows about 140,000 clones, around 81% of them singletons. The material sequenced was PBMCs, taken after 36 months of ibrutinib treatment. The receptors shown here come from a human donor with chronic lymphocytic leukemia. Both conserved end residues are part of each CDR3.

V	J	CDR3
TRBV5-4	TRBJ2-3	CASRITLGGSTDTQYF
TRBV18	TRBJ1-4	CASSPREQGVEKLFF
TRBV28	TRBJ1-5	CASTLDPVNQPQHF
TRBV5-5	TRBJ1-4	CASSLLTVANEKLFF
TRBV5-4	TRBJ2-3	CASSLQVTSGDTQYF
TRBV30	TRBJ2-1	CALPGQGYNEQFF
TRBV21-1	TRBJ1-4	CASSIPYSGPSTTNEKLFF
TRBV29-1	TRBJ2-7	CSAVASAYEQYF
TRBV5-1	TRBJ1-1	CASSQRSGWNTEAFF
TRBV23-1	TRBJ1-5	CASRGWDQPQHF
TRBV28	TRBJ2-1	CASSLPTGSGNEQFF
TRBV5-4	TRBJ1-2	CASSLGLGNTGYTF
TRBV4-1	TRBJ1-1	CASSQGDRGSTEAFF
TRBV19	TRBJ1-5	CASSNEGSEPQHF
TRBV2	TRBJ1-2	CASSDRLRQGYTF
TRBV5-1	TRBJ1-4	CASSLKGTANEKLFF
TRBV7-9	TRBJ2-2	CASSANRAAGRGTGELFF
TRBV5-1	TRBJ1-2	CASSRGQDYGYTF